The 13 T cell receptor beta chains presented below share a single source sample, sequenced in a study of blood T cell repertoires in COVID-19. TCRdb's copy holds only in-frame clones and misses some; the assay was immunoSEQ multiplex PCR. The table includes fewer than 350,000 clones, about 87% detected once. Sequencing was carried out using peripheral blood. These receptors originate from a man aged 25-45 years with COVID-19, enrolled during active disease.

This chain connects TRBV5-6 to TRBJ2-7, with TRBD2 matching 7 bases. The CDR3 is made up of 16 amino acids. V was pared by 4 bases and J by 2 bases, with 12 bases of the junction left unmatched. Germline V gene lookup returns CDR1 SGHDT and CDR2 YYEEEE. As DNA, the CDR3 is TGTGCCAGCAGCCTGGGGGGTAGCGGGCTACCCTACGAGCAGTACTTC. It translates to CASSLGGSGLPYEQYF.

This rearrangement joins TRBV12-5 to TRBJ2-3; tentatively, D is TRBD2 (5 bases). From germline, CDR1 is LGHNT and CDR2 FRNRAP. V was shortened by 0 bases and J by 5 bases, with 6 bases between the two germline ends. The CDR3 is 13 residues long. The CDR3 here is CASGLVGGDTQYF. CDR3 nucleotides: TGTGCTAGTGGTTTGGTAGGAGGAGATACGCAGTATTTT.

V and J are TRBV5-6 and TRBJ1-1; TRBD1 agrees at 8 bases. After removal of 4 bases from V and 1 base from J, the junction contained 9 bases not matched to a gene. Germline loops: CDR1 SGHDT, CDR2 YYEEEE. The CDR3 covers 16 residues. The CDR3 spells CASSGGAGGANTEAFF. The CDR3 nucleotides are TGTGCCAGCAGCGGGGGAGCAGGGGGCGCGAACACTGAAGCTTTCTTT. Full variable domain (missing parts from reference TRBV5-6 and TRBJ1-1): DAGVTQSPTHLIKTRGQQVTLRCSPKSGHDTVSWYQQALGQGPQFIFQYYEEEERQRGNFPDRFSGHQFPNYSSELNVNALLLGDSALYLCASSGGAGGANTEAFFGQGTRLTVV.

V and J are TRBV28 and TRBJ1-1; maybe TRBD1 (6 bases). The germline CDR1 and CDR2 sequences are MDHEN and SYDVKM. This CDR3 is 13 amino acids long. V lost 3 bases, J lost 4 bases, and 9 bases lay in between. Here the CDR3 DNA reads TGTGCCAGCAGTTTGAACAGGGCCACTGAAGCTTTCTTT. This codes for CASSLNRATEAFF.

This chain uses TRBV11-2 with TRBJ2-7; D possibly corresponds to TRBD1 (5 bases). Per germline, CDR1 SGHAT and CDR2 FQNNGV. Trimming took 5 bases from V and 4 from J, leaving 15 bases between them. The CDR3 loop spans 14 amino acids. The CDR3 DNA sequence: TGTGCCAGCAGCCCAAGTTCGACAGTTTACGAGCAGTACTTC. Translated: CASSPSSTVYEQYF.

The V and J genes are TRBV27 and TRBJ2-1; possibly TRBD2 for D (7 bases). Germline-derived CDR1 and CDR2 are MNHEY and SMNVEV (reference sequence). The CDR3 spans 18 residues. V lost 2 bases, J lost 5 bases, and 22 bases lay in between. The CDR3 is CASSLMPPLGGGDNEQFF. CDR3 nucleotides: TGTGCCAGCAGTTTAATGCCCCCCTTGGGAGGGGGTGACAATGAGCAGTTCTTC.

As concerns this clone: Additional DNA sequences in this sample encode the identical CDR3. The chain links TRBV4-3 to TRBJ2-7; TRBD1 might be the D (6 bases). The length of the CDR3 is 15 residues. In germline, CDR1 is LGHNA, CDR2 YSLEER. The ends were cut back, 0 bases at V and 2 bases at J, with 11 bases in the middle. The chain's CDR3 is CASSQDRDTTYEQYF. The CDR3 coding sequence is TGCGCCAGCAGCCAAGATCGGGACACCACCTACGAGCAGTACTTC.

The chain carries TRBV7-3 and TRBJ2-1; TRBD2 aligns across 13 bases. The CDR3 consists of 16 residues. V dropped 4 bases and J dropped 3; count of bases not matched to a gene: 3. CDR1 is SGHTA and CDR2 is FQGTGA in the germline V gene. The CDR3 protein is CASSSLAGGNYNEQFF. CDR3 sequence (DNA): TGTGCCAGCAGCTCACTAGCGGGGGGGAACTACAATGAGCAGTTCTTC.

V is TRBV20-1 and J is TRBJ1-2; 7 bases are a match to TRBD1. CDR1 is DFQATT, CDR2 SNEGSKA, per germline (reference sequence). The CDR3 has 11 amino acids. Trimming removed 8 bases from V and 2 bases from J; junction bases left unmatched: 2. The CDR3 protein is CSPTGNYGYTF. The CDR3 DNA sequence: TGCAGTCCGACAGGGAACTATGGCTACACCTTC.

CDR3 loop: CASSLSGLVGETQYF. CDR3 nucleotide sequence: TGTGCCAGCTCACTTTCGGGACTAGTCGGGGAGACCCAGTACTTC. The genes are TRBV18 and TRBJ2-5, with 8 bases identical to TRBD2. V lost 4 bases and J lost 5; bases outside the gene matches: 9. This CDR3 contains 15 residues. The germline gives CDR1 KGHSH, CDR2 LQKENI.

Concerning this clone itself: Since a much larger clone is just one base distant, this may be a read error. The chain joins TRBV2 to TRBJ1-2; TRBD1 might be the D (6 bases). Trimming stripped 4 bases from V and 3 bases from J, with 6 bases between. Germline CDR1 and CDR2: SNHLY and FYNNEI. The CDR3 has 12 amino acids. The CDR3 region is CASSAGDYGYTF. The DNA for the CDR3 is TGTGCCAGCAGTGCAGGGGACTATGGCTACACCTTC.

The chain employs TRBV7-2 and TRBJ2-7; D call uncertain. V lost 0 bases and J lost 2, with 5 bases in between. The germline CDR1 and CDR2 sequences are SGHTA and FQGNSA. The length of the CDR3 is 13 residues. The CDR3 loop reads CASSLARTYEQYF. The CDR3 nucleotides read TGTGCCAGCAGCTTAGCCAGGACCTACGAGCAGTACTTC.

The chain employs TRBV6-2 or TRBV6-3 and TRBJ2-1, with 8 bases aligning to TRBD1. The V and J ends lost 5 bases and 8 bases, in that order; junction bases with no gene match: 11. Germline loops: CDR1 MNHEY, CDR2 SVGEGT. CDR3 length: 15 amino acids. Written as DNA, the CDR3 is TGTGCCAGCAGTACAGGACAGGGTATTCCGGATGAGCAGTTCTTC. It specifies CASSTGQGIPDEQFF.